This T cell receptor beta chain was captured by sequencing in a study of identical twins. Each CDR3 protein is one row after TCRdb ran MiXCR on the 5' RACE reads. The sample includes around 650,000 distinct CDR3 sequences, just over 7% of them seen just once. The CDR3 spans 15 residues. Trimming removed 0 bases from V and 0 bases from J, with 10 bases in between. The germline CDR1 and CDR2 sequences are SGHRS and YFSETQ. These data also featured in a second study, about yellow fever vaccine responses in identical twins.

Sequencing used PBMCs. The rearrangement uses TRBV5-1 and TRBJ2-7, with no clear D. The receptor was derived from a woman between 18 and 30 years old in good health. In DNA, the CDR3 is TGCGCCAGCAGCTTGGTTATCTCCGACTCCTACGAGCAGTACTTC. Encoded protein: CASSLVISDSYEQYF.